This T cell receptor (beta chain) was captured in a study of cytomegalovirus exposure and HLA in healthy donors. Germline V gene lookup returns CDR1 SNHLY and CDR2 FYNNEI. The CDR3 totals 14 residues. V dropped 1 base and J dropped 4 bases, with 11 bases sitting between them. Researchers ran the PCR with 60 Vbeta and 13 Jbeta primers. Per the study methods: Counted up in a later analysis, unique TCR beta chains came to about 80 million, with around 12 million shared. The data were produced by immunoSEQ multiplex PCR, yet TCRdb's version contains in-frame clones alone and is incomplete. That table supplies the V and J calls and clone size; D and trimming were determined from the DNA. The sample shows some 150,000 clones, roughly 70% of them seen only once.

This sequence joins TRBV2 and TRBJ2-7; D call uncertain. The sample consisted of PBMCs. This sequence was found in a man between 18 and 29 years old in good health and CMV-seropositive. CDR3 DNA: TGTGCCAGCAGTGAAGGACTTCTAGAATACGAGCAGTACTTC. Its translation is CASSEGLLEYEQYF.